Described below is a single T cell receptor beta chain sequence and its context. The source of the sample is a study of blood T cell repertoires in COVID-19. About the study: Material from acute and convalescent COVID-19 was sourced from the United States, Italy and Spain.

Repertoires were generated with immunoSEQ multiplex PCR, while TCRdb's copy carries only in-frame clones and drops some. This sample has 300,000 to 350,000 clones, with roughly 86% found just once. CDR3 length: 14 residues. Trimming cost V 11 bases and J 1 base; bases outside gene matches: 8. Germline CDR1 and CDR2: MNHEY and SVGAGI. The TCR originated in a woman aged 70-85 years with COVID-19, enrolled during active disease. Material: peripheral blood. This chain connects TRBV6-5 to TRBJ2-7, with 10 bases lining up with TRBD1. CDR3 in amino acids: CAALAGQGSYEQYF. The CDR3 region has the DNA TGTGCCGCCCTGGCGGGACAGGGGTCCTACGAGCAGTACTTC.